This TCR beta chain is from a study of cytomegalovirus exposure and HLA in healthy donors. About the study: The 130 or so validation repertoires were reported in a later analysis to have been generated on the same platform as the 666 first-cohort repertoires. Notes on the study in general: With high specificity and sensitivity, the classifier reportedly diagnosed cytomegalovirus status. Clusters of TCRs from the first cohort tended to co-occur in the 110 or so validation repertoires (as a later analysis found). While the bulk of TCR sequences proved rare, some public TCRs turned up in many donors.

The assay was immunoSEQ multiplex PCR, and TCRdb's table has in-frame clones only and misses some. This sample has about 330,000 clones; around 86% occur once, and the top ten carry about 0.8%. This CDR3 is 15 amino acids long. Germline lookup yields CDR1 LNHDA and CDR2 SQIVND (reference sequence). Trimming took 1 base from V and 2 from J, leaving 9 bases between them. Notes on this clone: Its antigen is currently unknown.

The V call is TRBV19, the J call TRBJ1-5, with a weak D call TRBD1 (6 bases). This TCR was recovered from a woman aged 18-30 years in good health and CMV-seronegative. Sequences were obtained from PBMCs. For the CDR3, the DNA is TGTGCCAGTAGTATAGCGGGGGGCGGCAATCAGCCCCAGCATTTT. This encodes CASSIAGGGNQPQHF.